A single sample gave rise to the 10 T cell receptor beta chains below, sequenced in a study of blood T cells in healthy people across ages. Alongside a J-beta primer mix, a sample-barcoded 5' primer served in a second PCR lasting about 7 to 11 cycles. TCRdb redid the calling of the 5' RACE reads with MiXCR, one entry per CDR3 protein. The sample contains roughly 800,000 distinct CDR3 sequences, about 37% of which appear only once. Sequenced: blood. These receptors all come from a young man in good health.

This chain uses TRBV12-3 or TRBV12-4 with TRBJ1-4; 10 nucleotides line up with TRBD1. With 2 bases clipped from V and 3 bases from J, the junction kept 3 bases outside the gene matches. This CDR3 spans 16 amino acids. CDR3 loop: CASSLRTGGANEKLFF. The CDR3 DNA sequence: TGTGCCAGCAGTTTAAGGACAGGGGGAGCTAATGAAAAACTGTTTTTT.

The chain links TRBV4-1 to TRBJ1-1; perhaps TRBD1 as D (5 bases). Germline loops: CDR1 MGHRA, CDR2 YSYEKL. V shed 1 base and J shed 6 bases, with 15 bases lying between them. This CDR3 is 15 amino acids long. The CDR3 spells CASSQAPQGVPEAFF. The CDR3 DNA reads TGCGCCAGCAGCCAAGCCCCTCAGGGTGTCCCTGAAGCTTTCTTT.

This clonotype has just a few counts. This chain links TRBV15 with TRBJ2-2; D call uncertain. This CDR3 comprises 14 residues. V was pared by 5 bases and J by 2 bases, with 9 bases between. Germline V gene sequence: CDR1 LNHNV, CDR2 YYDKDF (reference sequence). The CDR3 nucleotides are TGTGCCACCAGCGTAGACACTAACACCGGGGAGCTGTTTTTT. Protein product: CATSVDTNTGELFF.

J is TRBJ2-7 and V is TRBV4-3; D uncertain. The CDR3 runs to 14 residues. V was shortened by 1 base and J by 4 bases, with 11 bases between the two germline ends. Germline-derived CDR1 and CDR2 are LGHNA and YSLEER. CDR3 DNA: TGCGCCAGCAGCCAAGGCTTTAGTGGTTACGAGCAGTACTTC. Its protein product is CASSQGFSGYEQYF.

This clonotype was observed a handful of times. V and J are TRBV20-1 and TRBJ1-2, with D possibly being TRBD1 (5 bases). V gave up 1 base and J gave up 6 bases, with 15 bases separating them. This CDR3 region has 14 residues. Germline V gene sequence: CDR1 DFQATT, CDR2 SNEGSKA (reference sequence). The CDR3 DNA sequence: TGCAGTGCTAGAGTCCCGCTCTCAGGGCATGGCTACACCTTC. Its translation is CSARVPLSGHGYTF.

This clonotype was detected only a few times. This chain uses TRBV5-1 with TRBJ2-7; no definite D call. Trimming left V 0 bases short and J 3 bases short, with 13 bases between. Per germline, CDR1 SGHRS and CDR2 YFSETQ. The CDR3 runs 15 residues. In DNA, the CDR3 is TGCGCCAGCAGCTTGGCCGAGGCAGCTCGCTACGAGCAGTACTTC. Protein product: CASSLAEAARYEQYF.

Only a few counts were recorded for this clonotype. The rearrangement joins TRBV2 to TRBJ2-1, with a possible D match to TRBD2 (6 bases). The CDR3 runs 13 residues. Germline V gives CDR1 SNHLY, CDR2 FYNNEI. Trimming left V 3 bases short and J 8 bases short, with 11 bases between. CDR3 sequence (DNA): TGTGCCAGCAGTGATCGGGGGTCTTATGAGCAGTTCTTC. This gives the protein CASSDRGSYEQFF.

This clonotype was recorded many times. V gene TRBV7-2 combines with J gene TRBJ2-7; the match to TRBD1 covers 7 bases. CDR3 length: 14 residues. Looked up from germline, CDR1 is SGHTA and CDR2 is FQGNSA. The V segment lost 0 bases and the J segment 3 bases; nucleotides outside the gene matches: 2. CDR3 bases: TGTGCCAGCAGCTTAGCGACAGGGTACTACGAGCAGTACTTC. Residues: CASSLATGYYEQYF.

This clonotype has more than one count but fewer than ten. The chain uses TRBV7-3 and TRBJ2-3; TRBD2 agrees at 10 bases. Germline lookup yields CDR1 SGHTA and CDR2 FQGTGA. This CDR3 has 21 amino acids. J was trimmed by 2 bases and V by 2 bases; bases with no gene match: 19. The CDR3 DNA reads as TGTGCCAGCAGCTTATTCGGGCCTTCTAGCGGGGGTCACCCTAACACAGATACGCAGTATTTT. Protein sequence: CASSLFGPSSGGHPNTDTQYF.

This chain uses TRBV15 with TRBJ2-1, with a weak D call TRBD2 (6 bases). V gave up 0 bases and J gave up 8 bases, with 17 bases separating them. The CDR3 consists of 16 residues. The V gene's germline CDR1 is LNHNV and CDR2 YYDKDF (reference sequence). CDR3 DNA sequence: TGTGCCACCAGCAGAGAACGGGGAGGACGTCTGCATGAGCAGTTCTTC. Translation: CATSRERGGRLHEQFF.